This passage covers 12 T cell receptor beta chains from one sample sequenced in a study of cytomegalovirus exposure and HLA in healthy donors. The PCR contained 60 Vbeta and 13 Jbeta primers. Generated by immunoSEQ multiplex PCR, the TCRdb table keeps only in-frame clones and is missing some. The sample has approximately 100,000 clones; approximately 76% are singletons. Sequenced input: PBMCs. These receptors all stem from a man in his forties in good health and CMV-seronegative.

This chain links TRBV5-1 with TRBJ2-2; perhaps TRBD1 as D (6 bases). In germline, CDR1 is SGHRS, CDR2 YFSETQ. With 2 bases removed from V and 3 bases from J, the gap between germline ends came to 11 bases. This CDR3 region has 15 residues. In DNA, the CDR3 is TGCGCCAGCAGCTTTTGGGGGCTGGACACCGGGGAGCTGTTTTTT. The encoded protein is CASSFWGLDTGELFF.

On this clone itself: Its ends do not fully match the called genes, so a read error is possible. The chain uses TRBV7-2 and TRBJ1-2; weak D call: TRBD1 (5 bases). Germline values: CDR1 SGHTA, CDR2 FQGNSA. This CDR3 is built from 12 residues. CDR3: CASSPHVGPRAF. The DNA for the CDR3 is TGTGCCAGCAGCCCCCACGTGGGGCCTAGGGCCTTC. The whole variable domain, remainder taken from reference TRBV7-2 and TRBJ1-2, is GAGVSQSPSNKVTEKGKDVELRCDPISGHTALYWYRQSLGQGLEFLIYFQGNSAPDKSGLPSDRFSAERTGGSVSTLTIQRTQQEDSAVYLCASSPHVGPRAFGSGTRLTVV.

V gene TRBV5-6 combines with J gene TRBJ2-7; 9 nucleotides line up with TRBD2. Germline assignment: CDR1 SGHDT and CDR2 YYEEEE. The V gene end was trimmed by 4 bases and the J gene end by 7 bases; junction bases not matched to a gene: 3. This CDR3 has 12 residues. CDR3 sequence reads: CASSLAGREQYV. The CDR3 DNA reads TGTGCCAGCAGCCTAGCGGGGAGAGAGCAGTACGTC.

This clone was counted only a few times. V usage is TRBV2 and J usage is TRBJ1-1; D is possibly TRBD1 (5 bases). V shed 4 bases and J shed 6 bases, with 9 bases lying between them. The germline gives CDR1 SNHLY, CDR2 FYNNEI. There are 12 residues in the CDR3. This CDR3 reads CASSVGAAEAFF. The CDR3 DNA is TGTGCCAGCAGTGTAGGGGCAGCTGAAGCTTTCTTT.

The rearrangement uses TRBV11-2 and TRBJ2-4, with 8 nucleotides matching TRBD2. Trimming at V came to 7 bases and at J to 4 bases, leaving 6 bases not matched to a gene. The CDR3 covers 14 residues. In germline, CDR1 is SGHAT, CDR2 FQNNGV. The CDR3 is CASTSGGLKNIQYF. As DNA, the CDR3 is TGTGCCAGCACCAGCGGGGGTCTGAAAAACATTCAGTACTTC.

The CDR3 sequence: CASSYRGQGSYGYTF. In DNA form, the CDR3 reads TGTGCCAGCAGTTACCGCGGACAGGGGAGCTATGGCTACACCTTC. The V and J genes are TRBV6-5 and TRBJ1-2; 9 bases are shared with TRBD1. This CDR3 has 15 amino acids. CDR1 is MNHEY, CDR2 SVGAGI, per germline. J gave up 4 bases and V 2 bases, and 5 bases lay outside the gene matches.

The chain combines TRBV18 with TRBJ2-5; the D gene is possibly TRBD1 (6 bases). V lost 2 bases, J lost 2 bases, and 12 bases lay in between. Germline values: CDR1 KGHSH, CDR2 LQKENI. This CDR3 comprises 15 residues. As DNA, the CDR3 is TGTGCCAGCTCACCATCAGCGACAGGACAAGAGACCCAGTACTTC. The encoded protein is CASSPSATGQETQYF.

The chain recombines TRBV7-9 with TRBJ2-2, with 9 bases fitting TRBD1. After removal of 6 bases from V and 4 bases from J, the junction contained 6 bases not matched to a gene. There are 15 residues in the CDR3. The germline gives CDR1 SEHNR, CDR2 FQNEAQ (reference sequence). The CDR3 spells CASRADRGGTGELFF. As DNA, the CDR3 is TGTGCCAGCAGGGCGGACAGGGGCGGCACCGGGGAGCTGTTTTTT.

V is TRBV5-1 and J is TRBJ2-1, with TRBD1 identical over 11 bases. The CDR3 is 14 residues long. The germline CDR1 and CDR2 sequences are SGHRS and YFSETQ. The J segment lost 8 bases and the V segment lost 2 bases, leaving 3 bases of the junction unmatched. CDR3 in amino acids: CASSFGTGGDEQFF. DNA of the CDR3: TGCGCCAGCAGCTTCGGGACAGGGGGTGATGAGCAGTTCTTC. The variable domain in full, completed from reference TRBV5-1 and TRBJ2-1, reads KAGVTQTPRYLIKTRGQQVTLSCSPISGHRSVSWYQQTPGQGLQFLFEYFSETQRNKGNFPGRFSGRQFSNSRSEMNVSTLELGDSALYLCASSFGTGGDEQFFGPGTRLTVL.

The chain combines TRBV5-1 with TRBJ2-5; 8 bases line up with TRBD1. Germline V gene lookup returns CDR1 SGHRS and CDR2 YFSETQ. This CDR3 spans 13 amino acids. Trimming at V came to 1 base and at J to 4 bases, leaving 0 bases not matched to a gene. CDR3 sequence (DNA): TGCGCCAGCAGCTTGACAGGGGGAGAGACCCAGTACTTC. Protein product: CASSLTGGETQYF. Full variable domain (missing parts from reference TRBV5-1 and TRBJ2-5): KAGVTQTPRYLIKTRGQQVTLSCSPISGHRSVSWYQQTPGQGLQFLFEYFSETQRNKGNFPGRFSGRQFSNSRSEMNVSTLELGDSALYLCASSLTGGETQYFGPGTRLLVL.

The V call is TRBV7-9, the J call TRBJ2-6, with 12 bases lining up with TRBD1. With V trimmed by 4 bases and J by 3 bases, 4 bases remained unmatched. The CDR3 runs to 17 residues. The germline V gene has CDR1 SEHNR and CDR2 FQNEAQ (reference sequence). The CDR3 region is CASSSGQGAIGANVLTF. DNA of the CDR3: TGTGCCAGCAGCTCGGGACAGGGGGCAATTGGGGCCAACGTCCTGACTTTC.

The CDR3 is CASSFGGSKNIQYF. For the CDR3, the DNA is TGTGCCAGCAGCTTCGGGGGGTCCAAAAACATTCAGTACTTC. The chain links TRBV11-3 to TRBJ2-4; 7 bases align to TRBD2. The germline V gene encodes CDR1 SGHNT and CDR2 YENEEA. The CDR3 has 14 amino acids. Trimming cost V 3 bases and J 2 bases; bases outside gene matches: 1. Looking up the rest from reference TRBV11-3 and TRBJ2-4 gives the full variable domain: EAGVVQSPRYKIIEKKQPVAFWCNPISGHNTLYWYLQNLGQGPELLIRYENEEAVDDSQLPKDRFSAERLKGVDSTLKIQPAELGDSAVYLCASSFGGSKNIQYFGAGTRLSVL.